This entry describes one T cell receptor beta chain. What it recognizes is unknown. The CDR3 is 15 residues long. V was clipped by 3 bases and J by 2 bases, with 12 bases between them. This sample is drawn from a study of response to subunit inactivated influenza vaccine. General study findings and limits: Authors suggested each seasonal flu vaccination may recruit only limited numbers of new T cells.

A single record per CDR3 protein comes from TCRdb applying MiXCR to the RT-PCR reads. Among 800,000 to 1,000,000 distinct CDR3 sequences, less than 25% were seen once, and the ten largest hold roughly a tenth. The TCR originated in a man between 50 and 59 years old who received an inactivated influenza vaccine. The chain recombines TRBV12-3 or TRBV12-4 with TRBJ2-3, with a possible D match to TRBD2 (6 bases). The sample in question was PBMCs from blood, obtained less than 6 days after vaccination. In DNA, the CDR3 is TGTGCCAGCAGTTTTCCTAGCGTGACCACAGATACGCAGTATTTT. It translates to CASSFPSVTTDTQYF.